A single sample is the source of the 7 T cell receptor beta chains below, sequenced in a study of cytomegalovirus exposure and HLA in healthy donors. PCR amplification relied on 60 Vbeta primers (plus 13 Jbeta primers). Clones were sequenced by immunoSEQ multiplex PCR, and TCRdb holds only the in-frame ones, with some missing. The sample has about 200,000 clones; around 80% are singletons. Sequenced material: PBMCs. Receptor source: a woman in her 30s in good health and CMV-seropositive.

CDR3 coding DNA: TGTGCCACCAGCAGAGATGAGGGGGTTTCGGTGGGGACGACAGCTAACAATGAGCAGTTCTTC. Protein product: CATSRDEGVSVGTTANNEQFF. The J gene is TRBJ2-1, the V gene TRBV15, with TRBD1 as a possible D gene (6 bases). Germline loops: CDR1 LNHNV, CDR2 YYDKDF (reference sequence). This CDR3 spans 21 amino acids. The V gene lost 0 bases and the J gene lost 5 bases, with 29 bases spanning the gap.

This clone was detected a few times. The V and J genes are TRBV15 and TRBJ1-5; D ambiguous. V shed 5 bases and J shed 4 bases, with 12 bases lying between them. The CDR3 is 14 residues long. Germline V gives CDR1 LNHNV, CDR2 YYDKDF (reference sequence). Here the CDR3 reads CATSSRGSNQPQHF. CDR3 nucleotides: TGTGCCACCAGCTCCCGAGGCAGTAATCAGCCCCAGCATTTT. Filled out from reference TRBV15 and TRBJ1-5, the complete variable domain reads DAMVIQNPRYQVTQFGKPVTLSCSQTLNHNVMYWYQQKSSQAPKLLFHYYDKDFNNEADTPDNFQSRRPNTSFCFLDIRSPGLGDTAMYLCATSSRGSNQPQHFGDGTRLSIL.

This chain joins TRBV11-3 and TRBJ2-1; a weak D match, TRBD2 (6 bases). CDR1 and CDR2 (germline): SGHNT, YENEEA. V shed 5 bases and J shed 2 bases, with 13 bases lying between them. The CDR3 has 15 amino acids. CDR3 protein: CASSQVGGPYNEQFF. For the CDR3, the DNA is TGTGCCAGCAGCCAAGTCGGGGGACCCTACAATGAGCAGTTCTTC. The complete variable domain, with remaining parts taken from reference TRBV11-3 and TRBJ2-1, reads EAGVVQSPRYKIIEKKQPVAFWCNPISGHNTLYWYLQNLGQGPELLIRYENEEAVDDSQLPKDRFSAERLKGVDSTLKIQPAELGDSAVYLCASSQVGGPYNEQFFGPGTRLTVL.

This chain uses TRBV5-1 with TRBJ2-1, with a possible D match to TRBD1 (6 bases). With 1 base removed from V and 9 bases from J, the gap between germline ends came to 8 bases. Germline V CDR1 and CDR2: SGHRS, YFSETQ. This CDR3 spans 12 amino acids. Written as DNA, the CDR3 is TGCGCCAGCAGCTTGACAGGGAGTGAGCAGTTCTTC. This gives the protein CASSLTGSEQFF.

This chain links TRBV7-9 with TRBJ2-3, with 7 positions matching TRBD1. Germline V gives CDR1 SEHNR, CDR2 FQNEAQ (reference sequence). The CDR3 contains 15 residues. J was trimmed by 6 bases and V by 5 bases; bases with no gene match: 11. CDR3 amino acids: CASSPFRGSRDTQYF. CDR3 DNA: TGTGCCAGCAGCCCCTTCAGGGGGTCAAGGGATACGCAGTATTTT. Full variable domain (missing parts from reference TRBV7-9 and TRBJ2-3): DTGVSQNPRHKITKRGQNVTFRCDPISEHNRLYWYRQTLGQGPEFLTYFQNEAQLEKSRLLSDRFSAERPKGSFSTLEIQRTEQGDSAMYLCASSPFRGSRDTQYFGPGTRLTVL.

The chain uses TRBV7-8 and TRBJ1-5, with D possibly TRBD1 on 5 matching bases. The CDR3 is 17 residues long. CDR1 is SGHVS and CDR2 is FQNEAQ in the germline V gene. V was clipped by 3 bases and J by 3 bases, with 18 bases between them. The CDR3 DNA is TGTGCCAGCAGCTTTTTCAGGGCAGGCCAGGCCAATCAGCCCCAGCATTTT. This gives the protein CASSFFRAGQANQPQHF.

This sequence joins TRBV5-1 and TRBJ2-2, with 7 bases lining up with TRBD1. The length of the CDR3 is 16 residues. Unmatched junction bases numbered 8, after V lost 0 bases and J lost 6 bases. Germline values: CDR1 SGHRS, CDR2 YFSETQ. As DNA, the CDR3 is TGCGCCAGCAGCTTGGTGTCCGACAGGGAAGCCGGGGAGCTGTTTTTT. The encoded protein is CASSLVSDREAGELFF. Full variable domain (remainder filled in from reference TRBV5-1 and TRBJ2-2): KAGVTQTPRYLIKTRGQQVTLSCSPISGHRSVSWYQQTPGQGLQFLFEYFSETQRNKGNFPGRFSGRQFSNSRSEMNVSTLELGDSALYLCASSLVSDREAGELFFGEGSRLTVL.